What follows are 6 T cell receptor beta chains derived from one specimen sequenced in a study of cytomegalovirus exposure and HLA in healthy donors. 60 Vbeta and 13 Jbeta primers were used in PCR. Sequencing was performed with immunoSEQ multiplex PCR; in TCRdb, only in-frame clones are kept and a portion is missing. The sample has more than 85,000 clones, roughly two thirds seen once. Sequenced material: PBMCs. These receptors all come from a man between 40 and 49 years old in good health and CMV-seronegative.

This chain links TRBV11-3 with TRBJ2-7, with 8 bases aligning to TRBD2. Germline lookup yields CDR1 SGHNT and CDR2 YENEEA. V dropped 5 bases and J dropped 4; count of bases not matched to a gene: 7. The CDR3 length is 14 residues. CDR3 DNA sequence: TGTGCCAGCAGCCCCGGGGGGGCGAAGTACGAGCAGTACTTC. Translating gives CASSPGGAKYEQYF. Supplemented by reference TRBV11-3 and TRBJ2-7, the full variable domain reads EAGVVQSPRYKIIEKKQPVAFWCNPISGHNTLYWYLQNLGQGPELLIRYENEEAVDDSQLPKDRFSAERLKGVDSTLKIQPAELGDSAVYLCASSPGGAKYEQYFGPGTRLTVT.

The chain recombines TRBV19 with TRBJ2-7, with 10 bases that match TRBD1. CDR1 and CDR2 from the germline V gene are LNHDA and SQIVND (reference sequence). The CDR3 spans 13 residues. The junction had 3 bases not matched to a gene; V was cut back by 6 bases and J by 4 bases. CDR3 sequence: CASRGTGVYEQYF. CDR3 coding DNA: TGTGCCAGTAGAGGGACAGGGGTTTACGAGCAGTACTTC.

The genes are TRBV19 and TRBJ1-1; TRBD1 is a possible D gene (6 bases). Looked up from germline, CDR1 is LNHDA and CDR2 is SQIVND (reference sequence). V lost 7 bases to trimming and J lost 1 base, with 13 bases between them. CDR3 length: 14 residues. CDR3 protein: CASTGTWGNTEAFF. In DNA form, the CDR3 reads TGTGCCAGTACCGGGACATGGGGGAACACTGAAGCTTTCTTT.

The CDR3 protein is CASSLDSGANVLTF. As DNA, the CDR3 is TGTGCCAGCAGCTTGGACAGCGGGGCCAACGTCCTGACTTTC. This chain connects TRBV5-5 to TRBJ2-6; no reliable D call. The CDR3 has 14 amino acids. Germline assignment: CDR1 SGHKS and CDR2 YYEKEE (reference sequence). V was shortened by 0 bases and J by 4 bases, with 5 bases between the two germline ends.

V is TRBV5-1 and J is TRBJ2-1; D gene uncertain. The germline V and J ends were trimmed by 3 bases and 6 bases, with 13 bases remaining between them. The CDR3 runs 14 residues. Germline V CDR1 and CDR2: SGHRS, YFSETQ. CDR3 nucleotides: TGCGCCAGCAGCTCGGATTTCGGCGGCAATGAGCAGTTCTTC. It translates to CASSSDFGGNEQFF.

V and J are TRBV5-8 and TRBJ2-7; possible D gene TRBD2, 6 bases. Trimming took 4 bases from V and 4 from J, leaving 21 bases between them. The length of the CDR3 is 16 residues. CDR1 and CDR2 (germline): SGHTS, YDEGEE. The CDR3 sequence is CASSEFGGRIRYEQYF. DNA of the CDR3: TGTGCCAGCAGCGAATTCGGGGGACGGATCCGTTACGAGCAGTACTTC.